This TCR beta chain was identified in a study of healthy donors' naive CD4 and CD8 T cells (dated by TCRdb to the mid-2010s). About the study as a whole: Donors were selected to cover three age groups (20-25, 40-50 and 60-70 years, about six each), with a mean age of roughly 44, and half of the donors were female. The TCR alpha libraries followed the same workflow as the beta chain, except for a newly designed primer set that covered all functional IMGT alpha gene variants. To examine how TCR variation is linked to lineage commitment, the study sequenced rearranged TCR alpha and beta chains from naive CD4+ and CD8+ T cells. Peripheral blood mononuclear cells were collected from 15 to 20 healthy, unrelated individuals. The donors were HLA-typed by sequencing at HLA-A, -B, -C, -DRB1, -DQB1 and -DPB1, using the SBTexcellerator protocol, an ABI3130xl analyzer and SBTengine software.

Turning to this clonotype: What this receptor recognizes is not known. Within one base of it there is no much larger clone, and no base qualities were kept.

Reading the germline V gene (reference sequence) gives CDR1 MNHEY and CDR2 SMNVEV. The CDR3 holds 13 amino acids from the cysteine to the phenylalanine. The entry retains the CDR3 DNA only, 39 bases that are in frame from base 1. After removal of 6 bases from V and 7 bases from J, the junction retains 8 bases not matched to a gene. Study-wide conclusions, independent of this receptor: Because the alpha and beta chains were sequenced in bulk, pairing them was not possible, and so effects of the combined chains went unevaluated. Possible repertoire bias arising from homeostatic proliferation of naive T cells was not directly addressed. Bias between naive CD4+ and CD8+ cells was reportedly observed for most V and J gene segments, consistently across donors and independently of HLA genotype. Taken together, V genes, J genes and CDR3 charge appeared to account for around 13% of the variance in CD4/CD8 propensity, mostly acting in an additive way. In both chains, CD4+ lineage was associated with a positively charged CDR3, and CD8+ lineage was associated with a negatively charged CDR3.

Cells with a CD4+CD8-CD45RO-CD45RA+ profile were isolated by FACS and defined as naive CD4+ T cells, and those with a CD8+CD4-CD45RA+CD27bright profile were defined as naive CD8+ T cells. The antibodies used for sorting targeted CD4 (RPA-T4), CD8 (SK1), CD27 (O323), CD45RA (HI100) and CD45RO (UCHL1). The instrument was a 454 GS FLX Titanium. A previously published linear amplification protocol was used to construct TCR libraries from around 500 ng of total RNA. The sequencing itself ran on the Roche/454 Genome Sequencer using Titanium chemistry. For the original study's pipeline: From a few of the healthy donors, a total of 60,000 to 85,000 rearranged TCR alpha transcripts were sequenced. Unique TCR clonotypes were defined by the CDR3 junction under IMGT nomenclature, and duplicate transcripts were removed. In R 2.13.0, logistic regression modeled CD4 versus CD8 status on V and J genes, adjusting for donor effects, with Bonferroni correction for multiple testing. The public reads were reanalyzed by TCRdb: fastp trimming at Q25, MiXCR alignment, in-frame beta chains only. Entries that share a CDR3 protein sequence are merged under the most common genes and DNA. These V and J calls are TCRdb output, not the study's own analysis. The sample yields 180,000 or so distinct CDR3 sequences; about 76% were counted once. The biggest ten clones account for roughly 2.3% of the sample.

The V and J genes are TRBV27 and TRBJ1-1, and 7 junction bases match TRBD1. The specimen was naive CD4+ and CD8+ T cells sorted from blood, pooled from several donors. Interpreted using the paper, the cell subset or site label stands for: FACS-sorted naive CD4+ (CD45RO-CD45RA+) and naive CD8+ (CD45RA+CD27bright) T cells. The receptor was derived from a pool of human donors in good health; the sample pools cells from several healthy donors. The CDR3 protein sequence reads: CASRMEGANEAFF. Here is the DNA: TGTGCCAGCAGAATGGAGGGGGCGAATGAAGCTTTCTTT.